The 12 T cell receptor beta chains reported below all come from one sample, sequenced in a study of control samples from healthy donors and cancer patients. Produced via immunoSEQ multiplex PCR; TCRdb's table is partial and in-frame only. The table includes roughly 150,000 clones, 80% to 95% detected once. The sequencing input was blood. These receptors were taken from a woman aged 25 to 39 in good health.

The genes are TRBV18 and TRBJ1-1, with a weak D call TRBD1 (6 bases). Deletions cut 6 bases from V and 0 bases from J, with 14 bases between. The CDR3 contains 15 residues. Germline V lookup: CDR1 KGHSH, CDR2 LQKENI. The CDR3: CASSLDSLMNTEAFF. The CDR3 bases are TGTGCCAGCTCCCTGGACAGCTTGATGAACACTGAAGCTTTCTTT.

This chain connects TRBV5-3 to TRBJ1-1, with D possibly TRBD1 on 5 matching bases. TRBV5-3 is filed as an ORF, its function uncertain. Deletions cut 4 bases from V and 2 bases from J, with 9 bases between. CDR3 length: 13 residues. CDR3 sequence: CARSTTENTEAFF. In nucleotides, the CDR3 is TGTGCCAGAAGCACGACAGAAAACACTGAAGCTTTCTTT.

J is TRBJ2-7 and V is TRBV3-1 (or the pseudogene TRBV3-2); either TRBD1 or TRBD2 may fit D (6 bases each). Trimming cost V 1 base and J 5 bases, with 18 bases left between them. Germline V lookup: CDR1 LGHDT, CDR2 YNNKEL (reference sequence). The CDR3 has 16 amino acids. The CDR3 here is CASSQVRGGGNDEQYF. The CDR3 coding sequence is TGTGCCAGCAGCCAAGTTAGAGGAGGGGGAAACGACGAGCAGTACTTC.

The J gene is TRBJ2-1, the V gene TRBV6-4; perhaps TRBD2 as D (5 bases). Germline V lookup: CDR1 MRHNA, CDR2 SNTAGT. The CDR3 contains 14 residues. The V end was cut by 2 bases, the J end by 6 bases, with 11 bases between. This CDR3 reads CASSDQRSPNEQFF. The CDR3 nucleotides are TGTGCCAGCAGTGACCAGCGGAGCCCCAATGAGCAGTTCTTC.

The chain couples TRBV6-2 or TRBV6-3 to TRBJ2-7; 9 bases align to TRBD1. CDR1 MNHEY and CDR2 SVGEGT come from the germline V gene. There are 15 residues in the CDR3. The trim removed 5 bases at V and 3 bases at J, leaving 8 bases unmatched. In DNA form, the CDR3 reads TGTGCCAGCAGTAACCCGGGACAGGGAAGCTACGAGCAGTACTTC. Encoded protein: CASSNPGQGSYEQYF.

The chain has TRBV18 and TRBJ1-2; D ambiguous. Trimming pared 3 bases from V and 4 bases from J, leaving 6 bases between. The CDR3 runs to 12 residues. Germline V gene lookup returns CDR1 KGHSH and CDR2 LQKENI. The CDR3 reads CASSPGIYGYTF. Here the CDR3 DNA reads TGTGCCAGCTCACCCGGTATCTATGGCTACACCTTC.

The chain recombines TRBV5-4 with TRBJ2-3; D is perhaps TRBD1 (6 bases). The CDR3 contains 16 residues. Germline assignment: CDR1 SGHNT and CDR2 YYREEE (reference sequence). V dropped 4 bases and J dropped 2 bases, with 17 bases sitting between them. Here the CDR3 reads CASSPRDTGTTDTQYF. CDR3 nucleotides: TGTGCCAGCAGCCCCCGGGACACAGGAACCACAGATACGCAGTATTTT.

This rearrangement joins TRBV12-3 or TRBV12-4 to TRBJ1-4, with D possibly TRBD1 on 5 matching bases. The CDR3 runs 13 residues. Trimming pared 7 bases from V and 8 bases from J, leaving 14 bases between. This CDR3 is CASNKRGQEKLFF. CDR3 sequence (DNA): TGTGCCAGCAACAAGCGGGGCCAGGAAAAACTGTTTTTT.

The chain is built from TRBV12-5 and TRBJ2-3; 9 bases are a match to TRBD2. There are 16 residues in the CDR3. After removal of 5 bases from V and 0 bases from J, the junction contained 6 bases not matched to a gene. Per the germline V gene, CDR1 is LGHNT and CDR2 is FRNRAP. The CDR3 spells CASGTSSGASTDTQYF. The DNA of the CDR3 is TGTGCTAGTGGTACTTCTAGCGGGGCTAGCACAGATACGCAGTATTTT.

This rearrangement joins TRBV5-4 to TRBJ2-1; 9 bases line up with TRBD2. The CDR3 has 16 residues. The V gene end was trimmed by 4 bases and the J gene end by 5 bases; junction bases not matched to a gene: 10. Germline V gene sequence: CDR1 SGHNT, CDR2 YYREEE (reference sequence). The CDR3 is CASSPRRGRADNEQFF. CDR3 in DNA: TGTGCCAGCAGCCCCCGTCGCGGGAGGGCCGACAATGAGCAGTTCTTC.

The gene calls are TRBV29-1 and TRBJ2-3; 10 nucleotides line up with TRBD2. V trimming: 7 bases; J trimming: 1 base; junction bases outside the gene matches: 5. The CDR3 loop spans 14 amino acids. Germline V gene sequence: CDR1 SQVTM, CDR2 ANQGSEA. The CDR3 loop is CSGETSGGTDTQYF. The CDR3 DNA follows: TGCAGCGGAGAAACTAGCGGGGGCACAGATACGCAGTATTTT.

This chain joins TRBV28 and TRBJ1-2, with D hard to call. Germline assignment: CDR1 MDHEN and CDR2 SYDVKM. Trimming took 6 bases from V and 2 from J, leaving 16 bases between them. The CDR3 has 15 residues. The CDR3 loop is CASRPNIPLNYGYTF. DNA of the CDR3: TGTGCCAGCAGACCCAACATACCTTTAAACTATGGCTACACCTTC.